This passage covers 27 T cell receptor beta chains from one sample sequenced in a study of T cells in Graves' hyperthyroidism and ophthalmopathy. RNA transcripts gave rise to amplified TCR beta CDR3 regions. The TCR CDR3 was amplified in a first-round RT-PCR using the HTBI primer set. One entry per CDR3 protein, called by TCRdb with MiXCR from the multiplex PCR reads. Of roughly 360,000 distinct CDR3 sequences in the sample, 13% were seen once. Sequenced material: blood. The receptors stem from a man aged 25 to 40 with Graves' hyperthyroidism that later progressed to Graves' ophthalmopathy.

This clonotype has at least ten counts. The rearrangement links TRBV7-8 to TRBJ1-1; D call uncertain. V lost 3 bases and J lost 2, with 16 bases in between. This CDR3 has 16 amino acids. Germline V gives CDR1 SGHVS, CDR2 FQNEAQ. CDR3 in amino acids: CASSFSRERGNTEAFF. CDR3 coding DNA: TGTGCCAGCAGCTTCTCGAGGGAGAGAGGAAACACTGAAGCTTTCTTT.

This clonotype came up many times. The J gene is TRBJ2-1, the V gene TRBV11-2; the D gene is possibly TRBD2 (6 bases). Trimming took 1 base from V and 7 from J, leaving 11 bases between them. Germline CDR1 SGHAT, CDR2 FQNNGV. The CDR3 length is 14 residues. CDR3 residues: CASSLVRGRNEQFF. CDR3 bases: TGTGCCAGCAGCTTAGTCCGGGGGAGGAATGAGCAGTTCTTC.

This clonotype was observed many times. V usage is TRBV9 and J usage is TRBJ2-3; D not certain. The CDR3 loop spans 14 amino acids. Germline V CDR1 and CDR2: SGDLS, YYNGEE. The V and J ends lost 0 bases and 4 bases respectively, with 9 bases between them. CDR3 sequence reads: CASSVEGSSDTQYF. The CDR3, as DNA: TGTGCCAGCAGCGTAGAGGGTAGTTCAGATACGCAGTATTTT. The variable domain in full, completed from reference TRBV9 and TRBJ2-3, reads DSGVTQTPKHLITATGQRVTLRCSPRSGDLSVYWYQQSLDQGLQFLIQYYNGEERAKGNILERFSAQQFPDLHSELNLSSLELGDSALYFCASSVEGSSDTQYFGPGTRLTVL.

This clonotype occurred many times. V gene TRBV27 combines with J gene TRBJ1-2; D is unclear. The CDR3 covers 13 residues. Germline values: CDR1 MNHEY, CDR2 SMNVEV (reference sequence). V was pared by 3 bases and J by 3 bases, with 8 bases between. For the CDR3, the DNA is TGTGCCAGCAGTTTGGGGTACCACTATGGCTACACCTTC. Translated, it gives CASSLGYHYGYTF.

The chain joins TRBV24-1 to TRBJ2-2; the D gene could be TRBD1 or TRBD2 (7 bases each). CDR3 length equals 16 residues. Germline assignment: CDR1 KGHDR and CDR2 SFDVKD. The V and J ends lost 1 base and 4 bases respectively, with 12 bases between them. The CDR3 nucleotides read TGTGCCACCAGTGATTTCCCCAGGGGGGGCACCGGGGAGCTGTTTTTT. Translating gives CATSDFPRGGTGELFF.

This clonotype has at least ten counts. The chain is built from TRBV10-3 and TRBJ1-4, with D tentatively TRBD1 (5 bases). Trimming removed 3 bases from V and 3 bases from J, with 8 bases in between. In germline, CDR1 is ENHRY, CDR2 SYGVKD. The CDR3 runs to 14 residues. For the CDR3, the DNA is TGTGCCATCAGTGATGGGGGTGCTAATGAAAAACTGTTTTTT. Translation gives CAISDGGANEKLFF.

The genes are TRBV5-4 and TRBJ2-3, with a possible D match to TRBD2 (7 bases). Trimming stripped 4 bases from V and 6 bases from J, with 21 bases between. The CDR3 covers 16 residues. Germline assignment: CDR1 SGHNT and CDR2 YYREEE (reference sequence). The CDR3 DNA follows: TGTGCCAGCAGCATATTAGGGGGGGCCGGGGTCGATACGCAGTATTTT. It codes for CASSILGGAGVDTQYF.

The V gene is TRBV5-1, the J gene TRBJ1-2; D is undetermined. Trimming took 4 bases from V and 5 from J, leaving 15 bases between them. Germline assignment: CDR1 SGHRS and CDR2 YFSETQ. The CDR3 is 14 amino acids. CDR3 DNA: TGCGCCAGCAGCCCCCGATATGACGGGTATGGCTACACCTTC. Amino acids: CASSPRYDGYGYTF.

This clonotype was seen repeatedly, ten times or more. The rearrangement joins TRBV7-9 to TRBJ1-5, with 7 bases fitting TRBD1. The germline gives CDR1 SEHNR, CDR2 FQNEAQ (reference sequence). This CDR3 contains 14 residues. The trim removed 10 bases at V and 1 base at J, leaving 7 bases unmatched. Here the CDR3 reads CAIRDRWSNQPQHF. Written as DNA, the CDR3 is TGTGCCATTAGGGACAGATGGAGCAATCAGCCCCAGCATTTT.

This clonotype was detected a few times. CDR3 sequence reads: CASSYAYRTSGDPGNEQFF. In DNA form, the CDR3 reads TGTGCCAGCAGTTACGCCTATCGGACTAGCGGGGATCCGGGTAATGAGCAGTTCTTC. The chain links TRBV6-5 to TRBJ2-1; 12 nucleotides line up with TRBD2. This CDR3 comprises 19 residues. The junction had 15 bases not matched to a gene; V was cut back by 2 bases and J by 7 bases. CDR1 and CDR2 (germline): MNHEY, SVGAGI.

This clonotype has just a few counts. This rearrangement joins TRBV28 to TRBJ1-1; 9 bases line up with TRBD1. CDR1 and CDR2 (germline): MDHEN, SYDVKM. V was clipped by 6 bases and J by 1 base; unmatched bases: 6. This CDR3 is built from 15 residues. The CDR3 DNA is TGTGCCAGCAGGAAACAGGGGGCCCCGAACACTGAAGCTTTCTTT. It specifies CASRKQGAPNTEAFF.

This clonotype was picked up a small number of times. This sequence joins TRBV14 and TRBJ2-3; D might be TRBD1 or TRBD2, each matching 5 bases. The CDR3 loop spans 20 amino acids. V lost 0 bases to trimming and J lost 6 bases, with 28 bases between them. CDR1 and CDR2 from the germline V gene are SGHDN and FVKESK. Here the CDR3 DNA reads TGTGCCAGCAGCCAAGATGGGACCCGGCATTCCCTTTCGCACCAGGATACGCAGTATTTT. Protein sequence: CASSQDGTRHSLSHQDTQYF.

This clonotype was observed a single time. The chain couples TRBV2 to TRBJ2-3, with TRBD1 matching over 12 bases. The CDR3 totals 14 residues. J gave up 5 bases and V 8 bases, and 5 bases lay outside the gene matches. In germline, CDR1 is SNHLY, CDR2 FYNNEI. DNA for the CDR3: TGTGCCAGCGGGGACAGGGGGCGCCAAGATACGCAGTATTTT. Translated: CASGDRGRQDTQYF.

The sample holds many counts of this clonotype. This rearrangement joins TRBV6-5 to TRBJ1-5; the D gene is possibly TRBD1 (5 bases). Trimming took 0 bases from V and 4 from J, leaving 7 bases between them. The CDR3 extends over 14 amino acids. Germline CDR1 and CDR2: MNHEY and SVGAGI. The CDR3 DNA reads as TGTGCCAGCAGTTACTCGAAGGGGAATCAGCCCCAGCATTTT. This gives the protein CASSYSKGNQPQHF.

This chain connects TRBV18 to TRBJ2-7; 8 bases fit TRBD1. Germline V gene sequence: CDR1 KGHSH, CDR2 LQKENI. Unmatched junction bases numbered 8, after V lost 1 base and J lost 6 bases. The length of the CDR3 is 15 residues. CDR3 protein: CASSPLGQGNSEQYF. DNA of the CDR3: TGTGCCAGCTCACCACTTGGACAGGGAAACTCCGAGCAGTACTTC.

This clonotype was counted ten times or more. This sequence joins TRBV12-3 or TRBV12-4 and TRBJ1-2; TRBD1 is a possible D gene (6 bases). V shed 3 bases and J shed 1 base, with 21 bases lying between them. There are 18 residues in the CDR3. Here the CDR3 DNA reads TGTGCCAGCAGTTTCCGTCCTATGGGGGCGCGGAGTAACTATGGCTACACCTTC. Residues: CASSFRPMGARSNYGYTF.

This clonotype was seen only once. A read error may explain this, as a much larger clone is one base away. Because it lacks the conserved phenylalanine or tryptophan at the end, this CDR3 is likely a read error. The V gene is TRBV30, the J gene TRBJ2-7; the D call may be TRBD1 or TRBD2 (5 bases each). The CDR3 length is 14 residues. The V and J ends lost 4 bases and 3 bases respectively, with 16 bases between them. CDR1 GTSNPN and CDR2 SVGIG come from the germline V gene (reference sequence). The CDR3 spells CAWNHGGIGYEQYL. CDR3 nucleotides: TGTGCCTGGAACCATGGGGGAATAGGCTACGAGCAGTACCTC.

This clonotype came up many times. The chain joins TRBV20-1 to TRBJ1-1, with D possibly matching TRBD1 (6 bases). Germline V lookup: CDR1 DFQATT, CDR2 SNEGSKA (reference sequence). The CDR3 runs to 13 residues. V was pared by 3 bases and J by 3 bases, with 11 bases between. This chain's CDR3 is CSASTGTYTEAFF. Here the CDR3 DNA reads TGCAGTGCTAGTACAGGGACCTACACTGAAGCTTTCTTT.

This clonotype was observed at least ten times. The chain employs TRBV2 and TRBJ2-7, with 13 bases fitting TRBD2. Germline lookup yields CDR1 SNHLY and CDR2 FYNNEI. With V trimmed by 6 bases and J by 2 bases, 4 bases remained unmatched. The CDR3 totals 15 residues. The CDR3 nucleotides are TGTGCCAGCAGCCGACTAGCGGGGGGCACCTACGAGCAGTACTTC. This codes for CASSRLAGGTYEQYF.

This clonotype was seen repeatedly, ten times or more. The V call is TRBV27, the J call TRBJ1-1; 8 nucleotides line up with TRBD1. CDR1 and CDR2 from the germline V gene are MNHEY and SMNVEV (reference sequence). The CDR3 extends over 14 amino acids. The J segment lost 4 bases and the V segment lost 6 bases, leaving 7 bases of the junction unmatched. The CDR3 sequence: CASRFDRGGTEAFF. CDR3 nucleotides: TGTGCCAGCAGATTCGACAGGGGCGGCACTGAAGCTTTCTTT.

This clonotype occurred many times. This chain's CDR3 is CSVEARANTEAFF. CDR3 DNA sequence: TGCAGCGTTGAAGCCAGAGCGAACACTGAAGCTTTCTTT. The chain is built from TRBV29-1 and TRBJ1-1; D is uncertain. The CDR3 has 13 amino acids. V lost 1 base, J lost 1 base, and 7 bases lay in between. Germline-derived CDR1 and CDR2 are SQVTM and ANQGSEA.

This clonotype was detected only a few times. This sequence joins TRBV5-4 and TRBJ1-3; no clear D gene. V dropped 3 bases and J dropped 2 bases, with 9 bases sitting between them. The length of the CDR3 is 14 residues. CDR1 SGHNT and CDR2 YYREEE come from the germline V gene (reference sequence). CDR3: CASSSPTAGNTIYF. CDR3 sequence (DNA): TGTGCCAGCAGCTCCCCTACAGCTGGAAACACCATATATTTT.

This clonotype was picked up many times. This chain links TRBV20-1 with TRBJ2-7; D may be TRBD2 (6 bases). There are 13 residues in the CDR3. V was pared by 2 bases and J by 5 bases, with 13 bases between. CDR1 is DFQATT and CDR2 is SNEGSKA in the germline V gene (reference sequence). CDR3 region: CSARIRENDEQYF. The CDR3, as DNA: TGCAGTGCTAGAATTCGGGAGAATGACGAGCAGTACTTC.

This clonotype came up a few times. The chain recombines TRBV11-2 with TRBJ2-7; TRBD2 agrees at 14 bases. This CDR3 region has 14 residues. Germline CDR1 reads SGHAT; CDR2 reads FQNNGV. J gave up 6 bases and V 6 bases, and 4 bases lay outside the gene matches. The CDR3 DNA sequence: TGTGCCAGCAGAAGACTAGCGGGGGGGGCCGAGCAGTACTTC. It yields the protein CASRRLAGGAEQYF. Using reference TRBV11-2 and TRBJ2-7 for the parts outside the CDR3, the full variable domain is EAGVAQSPRYKIIEKRQSVAFWCNPISGHATLYWYQQILGQGPKLLIQFQNNGVVDDSQLPKDRFSAERLKGVDSTLKIQPAKLEDSAVYLCASRRLAGGAEQYFGPGTRLTVT.

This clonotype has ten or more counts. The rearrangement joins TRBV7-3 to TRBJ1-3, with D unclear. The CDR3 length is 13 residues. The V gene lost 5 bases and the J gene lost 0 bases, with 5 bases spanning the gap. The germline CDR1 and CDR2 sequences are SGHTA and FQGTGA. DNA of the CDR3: TGTGCCAGCAGCCCCTTCTCTGGAAACACCATATATTTT. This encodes CASSPFSGNTIYF.

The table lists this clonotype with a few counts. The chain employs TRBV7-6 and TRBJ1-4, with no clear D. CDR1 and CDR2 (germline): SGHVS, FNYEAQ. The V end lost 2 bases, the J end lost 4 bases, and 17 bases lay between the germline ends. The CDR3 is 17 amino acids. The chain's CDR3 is CASSLRIWGENNEKLFF. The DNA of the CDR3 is TGTGCCAGCAGCTTACGTATATGGGGAGAGAATAATGAAAAACTGTTTTTT. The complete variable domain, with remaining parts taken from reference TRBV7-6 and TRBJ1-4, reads GAGVSQSPRYKVTKRGQDVALRCDPISGHVSLYWYRQALGQGPEFLTYFNYEAQQDKSGLPNDRFSAERPEGSISTLTIQRTEQRDSAMYRCASSLRIWGENNEKLFFGSGTQLSVL.

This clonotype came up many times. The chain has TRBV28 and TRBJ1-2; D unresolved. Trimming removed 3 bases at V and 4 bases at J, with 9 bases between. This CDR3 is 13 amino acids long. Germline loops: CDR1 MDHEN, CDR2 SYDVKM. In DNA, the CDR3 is TGTGCCAGCAGTTTTGGAATCTTCTATGGCTACACCTTC. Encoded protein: CASSFGIFYGYTF.